Shown below are 19 T cell receptor beta chains from a single sample sequenced in a study of spatial heterogeneity in lung cancer. Time point meaning: sample taken at primary tumor resection. Without sorting, whole RNA was sequenced from tumor, nontumor lung or frozen PBMC. A single record per CDR3 protein comes from TCRdb applying MiXCR to the 5' RACE reads. Here the sample spans 40,000 or so distinct CDR3 sequences, 6.5% to 9% being singletons. Sequenced material: PBMCs, taken at surgery. The receptors derive from a male donor with early-stage non-small cell lung cancer.

At least ten counts were recorded for this clonotype. This chain links TRBV10-3 with TRBJ1-3; D is undetermined. The V and J ends lost 4 bases and 1 base respectively, with 11 bases between them. The CDR3 spans 15 residues. Looked up from germline, CDR1 is ENHRY and CDR2 is SYGVKD. CDR3: CAISAGEGSGNTIYF. The CDR3 DNA sequence: TGTGCCATCAGTGCAGGAGAGGGTTCTGGAAACACCATATATTTT.

The chain combines TRBV7-9 with TRBJ2-7, with a possible D match to TRBD1 (6 bases). This CDR3 region has 15 residues. Trimming pared 3 bases from V and 2 bases from J, leaving 14 bases between. Per germline, CDR1 SEHNR and CDR2 FQNEAQ (reference sequence). This CDR3 reads CASSFKPTGPYEQYF. The CDR3, as DNA: TGTGCCAGCAGCTTCAAACCGACAGGTCCCTACGAGCAGTACTTC.

At least ten counts were recorded for this clonotype. The V call is TRBV3-1, the J call TRBJ2-1; D gene uncertain. With 0 bases removed from V and 4 bases from J, the gap between germline ends came to 13 bases. CDR1 is LGHDT, CDR2 YNNKEL, per germline (reference sequence). The CDR3 runs 16 residues. CDR3 sequence: CASSQETPWLYNEQFF. For the CDR3, the DNA is TGTGCCAGCAGCCAAGAGACCCCCTGGCTTTACAATGAGCAGTTCTTC.

This clonotype was recorded at least ten times. The chain couples TRBV7-2 to TRBJ2-3, with D perhaps being TRBD1 or TRBD2 (5 bases each). The CDR3 has 12 residues. Trimming left V 5 bases short and J 8 bases short, with 11 bases between. Germline CDR1 and CDR2: SGHTA and FQGNSA. CDR3 amino acids: CASSPVGTTQYF. CDR3 coding DNA: TGTGCCAGCAGCCCAGTTGGGACTACGCAGTATTTT.

A remark on this clonotype: A much larger clone differs by one base, so this may be a read error. The chain carries TRBV12-3 or TRBV12-4 and TRBJ1-1; D perhaps matches TRBD1 (5 bases). CDR3 size: 13 residues. The CDR3 here is CASSLQENSEAFF. CDR3 DNA: TGTGCCAGCAGCCTACAGGAGAACTCTGAAGCTTTCTTT.

As regards this clonotype: This may arise from a read error, as a much more abundant clone is one base away. The chain couples TRBV7-8 to TRBJ2-2, with 7 bases fitting TRBD1. V lost 5 bases and J lost 4; bases outside the gene matches: 10. The germline V gene encodes CDR1 SGHVS and CDR2 FQNEAQ. The CDR3 contains 16 residues. Written as DNA, the CDR3 is TGTGCCAGCAGCCCCGGGACAGAGGGCCTCACCGGGGAGCTGTTTTTT. Its translation is CASSPGTEGLTGELFF.

This clonotype was observed many times. The gene calls are TRBV29-1 and TRBJ1-1, with D possibly TRBD1 on 6 matching bases. This CDR3 comprises 13 residues. Trimming took 7 bases from V and 0 from J, leaving 12 bases between them. Germline V gives CDR1 SQVTM, CDR2 ANQGSEA. The CDR3 DNA follows: TGCAGCGCCCGACAGGAGCTGAACACTGAAGCTTTCTTT. Protein: CSARQELNTEAFF.

This clonotype was counted only a few times. The chain employs TRBV19 and TRBJ2-3, with D perhaps matching TRBD2 (6 bases). Per germline, CDR1 LNHDA and CDR2 SQIVND (reference sequence). The V end lost 4 bases, the J end lost 1 base, and 12 bases lay between the germline ends. The CDR3 is made up of 15 amino acids. CDR3 sequence: CASSTEAGGTDTQYF. DNA of the CDR3: TGTGCCAGTAGTACGGAAGCGGGTGGCACAGATACGCAGTATTTT.

This clonotype was seen many times. This chain joins TRBV20-1 and TRBJ1-5; 7 nucleotides line up with TRBD1. The CDR3 contains 13 residues. The trim removed 3 bases at V and 5 bases at J, leaving 4 bases unmatched. Germline-derived CDR1 and CDR2 are DFQATT and SNEGSKA (reference sequence). As DNA, the CDR3 is TGCAGTGCTAGCGGGACAGCCCATCAGCCCCAGCATTTT. It encodes CSASGTAHQPQHF.

This clonotype occurred a few times. This chain connects TRBV7-8 to TRBJ1-4; the match to TRBD1 covers 7 bases. V lost 4 bases, J lost 7 bases, and 12 bases stayed unmatched. The CDR3 is 16 amino acids. The germline CDR1 and CDR2 sequences are SGHVS and FQNEAQ. DNA for the CDR3: TGTGCCAGCAGCTCACTATCCGGGACAGCACGTGAAAAACTGTTTTTT. It is translated as CASSSLSGTAREKLFF. Drawing the rest from reference TRBV7-8 and TRBJ1-4, the complete variable domain is GAGVSQSPRYKVAKRGQDVALRCDPISGHVSLFWYQQALGQGPEFLTYFQNEAQLDKSGLPSDRFFAERPEGSVSTLKIQRTQQEDSAVYLCASSSLSGTAREKLFFGSGTQLSVL.

V gene TRBV20-1 combines with J gene TRBJ2-4; D tentatively reads TRBD1 or TRBD2 (5 bases each). This CDR3 contains 13 residues. Trimming removed 5 bases at V and 6 bases at J, with 14 bases between. The V gene's germline CDR1 is DFQATT and CDR2 SNEGSKA (reference sequence). The chain's CDR3 is CSAEGPGVNIQYF. CDR3 coding DNA: TGCAGTGCTGAGGGGCCCGGGGTAAACATTCAGTACTTC.

The rearrangement joins TRBV5-4 to TRBJ2-1; tentative D call: TRBD1 (6 bases). Trimming removed 0 bases at V and 4 bases at J, with 11 bases between. The CDR3 sequence is 15 residues long. Germline CDR1 reads SGHNT; CDR2 reads YYREEE (reference sequence). CDR3 protein: CASSLDWGQYNEQFF. In DNA, the CDR3 is TGTGCCAGCAGCTTGGACTGGGGGCAGTACAATGAGCAGTTCTTC.

This clonotype has at least ten counts. This chain connects TRBV7-9 to TRBJ1-3; no definite D call. V was trimmed by 4 bases and J by 0 bases, leaving 10 bases between them. The CDR3 consists of 15 residues. Looked up from germline, CDR1 is SEHNR and CDR2 is FQNEAQ (reference sequence). The CDR3 bases are TGTGCCAGCAGCTACCTTTATGACTCTGGAAACACCATATATTTT. Protein product: CASSYLYDSGNTIYF.

This clonotype was seen at least ten times. The chain employs TRBV7-9 and TRBJ2-3; D possibly corresponds to TRBD2 (5 bases). This CDR3 comprises 12 residues. From germline, CDR1 is SEHNR and CDR2 FQNEAQ (reference sequence). V lost 8 bases to trimming and J lost 4 bases, with 10 bases between them. The CDR3 DNA sequence: TGTGCCAGCCATGAGGGTGCAGATACGCAGTATTTT. Its translation is CASHEGADTQYF.

The gene calls are TRBV6-2 or TRBV6-3 and TRBJ1-5; D gene ambiguous. The CDR3 contains 13 residues. Per germline, CDR1 MNHEY and CDR2 SVGEGT. V lost 3 bases, J lost 7 bases, and 10 bases lay in between. As DNA, the CDR3 is TGTGCCAGCAGTTATATGCGGGAACAGCCCCAGCATTTT. This encodes CASSYMREQPQHF.

Ten or more counts support this clonotype. V gene TRBV29-1 combines with J gene TRBJ2-1; TRBD1 matches 11 bases. J gave up 5 bases and V 3 bases, and 3 bases lay outside the gene matches. Germline CDR1 SQVTM, CDR2 ANQGSEA. The CDR3 runs 14 residues. CDR3: CSVDGGQGDNEQFF. CDR3 bases: TGCAGCGTTGATGGGGGACAGGGGGACAATGAGCAGTTCTTC.

This clonotype was found many times. The V gene is TRBV14, the J gene TRBJ1-2; weak D call: TRBD1 (5 bases). Deletions cut 0 bases from V and 4 bases from J, with 12 bases between. The CDR3 is 15 amino acids. Germline V lookup: CDR1 SGHDN, CDR2 FVKESK. DNA of the CDR3: TGTGCCAGCAGCCAAGATAGAACAGGTGGCTATGGCTACACCTTC. Its protein product is CASSQDRTGGYGYTF.

This clonotype was seen repeatedly, ten times or more. The CDR3 loop reads CASSLRYEQFF. The CDR3 DNA follows: TGTGCCAGCAGCCTGCGGTATGAGCAGTTCTTC. J is TRBJ2-1 and V is TRBV2; D is ambiguous. V dropped 6 bases and J dropped 8 bases, with 8 bases sitting between them. The CDR3 covers 11 residues. The germline gives CDR1 SNHLY, CDR2 FYNNEI.

J is TRBJ2-5 and V is TRBV7-2; 8 nucleotides match TRBD2. V lost 2 bases, J lost 4 bases, and 6 bases stayed unmatched. Germline V gene sequence: CDR1 SGHTA, CDR2 FQGNSA. This CDR3 region has 15 residues. This CDR3 reads CASSLSSAGAETQYF. CDR3 coding DNA: TGTGCCAGCAGCTTATCGTCAGCGGGGGCAGAGACCCAGTACTTC.